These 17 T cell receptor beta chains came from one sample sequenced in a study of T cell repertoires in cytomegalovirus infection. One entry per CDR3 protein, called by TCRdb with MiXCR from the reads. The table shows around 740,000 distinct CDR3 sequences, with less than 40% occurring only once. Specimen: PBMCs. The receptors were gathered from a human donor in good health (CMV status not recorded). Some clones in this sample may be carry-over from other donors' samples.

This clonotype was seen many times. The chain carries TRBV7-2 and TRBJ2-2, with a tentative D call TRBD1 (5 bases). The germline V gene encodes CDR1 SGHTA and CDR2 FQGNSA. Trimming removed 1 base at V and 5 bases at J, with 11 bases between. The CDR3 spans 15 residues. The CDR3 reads CASSLGVRATGELFF. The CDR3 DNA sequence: TGTGCCAGCAGCTTAGGGGTCAGGGCAACCGGGGAGCTGTTTTTT.

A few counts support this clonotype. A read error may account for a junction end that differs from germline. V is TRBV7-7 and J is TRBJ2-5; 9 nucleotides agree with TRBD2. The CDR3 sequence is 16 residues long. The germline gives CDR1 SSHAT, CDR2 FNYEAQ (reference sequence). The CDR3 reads CASSLAGTSQKETQYF. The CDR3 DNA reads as TGTGCTAGCAGCTTAGCAGGGACTAGCCAAAAAGAGACCCAGTACTTC.

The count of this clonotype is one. The CDR3 here is CAISERSGLAGASTDTQYF. The CDR3 bases are TGTGCCATCAGTGAGAGATCGGGACTAGCGGGAGCGAGCACAGATACGCAGTATTTT. The chain employs TRBV10-3 and TRBJ2-3; 14 bases line up with TRBD2. Germline assignment: CDR1 ENHRY and CDR2 SYGVKD. The CDR3 covers 19 residues. V lost 2 bases and J lost 0; bases outside the gene matches: 7.

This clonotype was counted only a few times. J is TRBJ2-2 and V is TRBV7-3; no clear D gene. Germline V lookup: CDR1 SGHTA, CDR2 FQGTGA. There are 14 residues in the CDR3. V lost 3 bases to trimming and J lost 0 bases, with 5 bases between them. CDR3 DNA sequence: TGTGCCAGCAGCTTCGGGTCGAACACCGGGGAGCTGTTTTTT. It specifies CASSFGSNTGELFF.

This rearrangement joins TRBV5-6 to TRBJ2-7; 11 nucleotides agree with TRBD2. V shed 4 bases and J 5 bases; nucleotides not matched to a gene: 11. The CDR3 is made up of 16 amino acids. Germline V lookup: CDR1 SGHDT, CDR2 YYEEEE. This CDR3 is CASSHMTSGVEDEQYF. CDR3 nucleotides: TGTGCCAGCAGCCATATGACTAGCGGGGTGGAAGACGAGCAGTACTTC.

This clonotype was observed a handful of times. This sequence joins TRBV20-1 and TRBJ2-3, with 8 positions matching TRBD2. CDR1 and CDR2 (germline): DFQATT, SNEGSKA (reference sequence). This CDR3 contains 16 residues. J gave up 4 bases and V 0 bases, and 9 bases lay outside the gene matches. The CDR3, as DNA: TGCAGTGCTAGAGAGGCGGCTAGCGGGTTTCCAGATACGCAGTATTTT. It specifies CSAREAASGFPDTQYF.

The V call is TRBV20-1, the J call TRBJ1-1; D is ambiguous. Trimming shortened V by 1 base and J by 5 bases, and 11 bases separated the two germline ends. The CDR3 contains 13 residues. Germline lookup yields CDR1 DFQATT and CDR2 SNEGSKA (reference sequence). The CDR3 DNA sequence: TGCAGTGCTAGAGGGCCTTCGGGGACTGAAGCTTTCTTT. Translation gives CSARGPSGTEAFF.

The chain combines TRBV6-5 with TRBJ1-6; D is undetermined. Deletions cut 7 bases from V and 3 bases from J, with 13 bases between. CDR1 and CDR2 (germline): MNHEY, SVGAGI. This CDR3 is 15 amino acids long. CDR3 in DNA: TGTGCCAGCACTGAAGGGTTTCTCTATAATTCACCCCTCCACTTT. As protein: CASTEGFLYNSPLHF.

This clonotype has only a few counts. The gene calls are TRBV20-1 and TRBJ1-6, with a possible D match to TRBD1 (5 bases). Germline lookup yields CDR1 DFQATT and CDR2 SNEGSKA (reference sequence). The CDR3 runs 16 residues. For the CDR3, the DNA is TGCATTAACCTCCCCCGGGGGGAGTTTGTTAATTCACCCCTCCACTTT. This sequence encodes CINLPRGEFVNSPLHF.

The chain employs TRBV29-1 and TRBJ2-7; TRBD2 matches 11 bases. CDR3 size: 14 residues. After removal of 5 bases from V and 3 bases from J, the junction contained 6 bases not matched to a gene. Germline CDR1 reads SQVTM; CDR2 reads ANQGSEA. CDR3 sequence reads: CSVFGTSGYYEQYF. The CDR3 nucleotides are TGCAGCGTTTTCGGGACTAGCGGTTACTACGAGCAGTACTTC.

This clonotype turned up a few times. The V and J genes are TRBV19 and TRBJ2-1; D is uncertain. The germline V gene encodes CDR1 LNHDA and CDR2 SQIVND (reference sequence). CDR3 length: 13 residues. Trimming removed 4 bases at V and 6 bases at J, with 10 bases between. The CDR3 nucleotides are TGTGCCAGTAGTAATGCCCGGGCCAATGAGCAGTTCTTC. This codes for CASSNARANEQFF.

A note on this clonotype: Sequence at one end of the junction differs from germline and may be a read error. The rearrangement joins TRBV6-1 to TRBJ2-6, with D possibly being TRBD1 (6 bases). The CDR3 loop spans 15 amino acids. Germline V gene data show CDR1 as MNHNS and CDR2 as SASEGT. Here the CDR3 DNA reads TGTGCCAGCAGTTATCAGGGGTCTGGGGCCAACGTCATGACTTTC. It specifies CASSYQGSGANVMTF.

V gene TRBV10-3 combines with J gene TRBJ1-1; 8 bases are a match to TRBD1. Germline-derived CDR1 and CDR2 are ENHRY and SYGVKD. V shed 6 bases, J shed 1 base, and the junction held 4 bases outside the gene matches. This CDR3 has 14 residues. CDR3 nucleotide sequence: TGTGCCATCAGCAGAACAGGGGGGAACACTGAAGCTTTCTTT. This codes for CAISRTGGNTEAFF.

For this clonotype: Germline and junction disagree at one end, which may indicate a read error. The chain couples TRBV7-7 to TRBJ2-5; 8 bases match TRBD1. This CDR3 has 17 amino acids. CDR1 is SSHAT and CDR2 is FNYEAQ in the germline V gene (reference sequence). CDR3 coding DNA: TGTGCTAGCAGCTTGGGATACAGGGGGGAATCCCAAGAGACCCAGTACTTC. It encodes CASSLGYRGESQETQYF.

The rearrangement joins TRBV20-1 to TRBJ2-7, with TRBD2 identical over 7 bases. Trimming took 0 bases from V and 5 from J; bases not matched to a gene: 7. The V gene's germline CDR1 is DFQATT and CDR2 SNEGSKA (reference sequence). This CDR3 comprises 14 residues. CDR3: CSARDGEGGDEQYF. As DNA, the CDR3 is TGCAGTGCTAGAGATGGGGAGGGAGGAGACGAGCAGTACTTC.

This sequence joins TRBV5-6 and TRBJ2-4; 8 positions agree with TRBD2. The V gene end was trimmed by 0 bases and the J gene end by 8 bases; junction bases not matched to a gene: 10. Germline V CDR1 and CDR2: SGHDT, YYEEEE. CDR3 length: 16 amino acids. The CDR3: CASSLVPRGGLDIQYF. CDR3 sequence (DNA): TGTGCCAGCAGCTTGGTGCCCCGGGGGGGGCTGGACATTCAGTACTTC.

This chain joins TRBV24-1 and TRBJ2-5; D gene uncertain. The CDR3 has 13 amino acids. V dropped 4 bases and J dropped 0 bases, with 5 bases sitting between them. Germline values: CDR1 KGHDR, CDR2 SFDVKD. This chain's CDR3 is CATSERNQETQYF. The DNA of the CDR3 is TGTGCCACCAGTGAGCGGAACCAAGAGACCCAGTACTTC.